This T cell receptor (beta chain) was obtained from a study of patients and donors after allogeneic stem cell transplantation. TCRdb re-called the RT-PCR reads through MiXCR, storing one row per CDR3 protein. The sample carries 400,000 to 450,000 distinct CDR3 sequences, around 15% recorded once. V lost 6 bases and J lost 7, with 13 bases in between. This CDR3 region has 14 residues. Per the germline V gene, CDR1 is SGHAT and CDR2 is FQNNGV. The receptor comes from a human donor who was either an allogeneic HSCT recipient or a stem cell or donor lymphocyte infusion donor (not recorded which). It is not recorded whose cells these are; they may come from a transplant donor. The sequenced sample consisted of blood, either unsorted or a sorted T cell fraction (not recorded which). The chain has TRBV11-2 and TRBJ1-6, with D possibly TRBD1 on 5 matching bases. The CDR3 DNA follows: TGTGCCAGCAGAAAGGGACTAGTCAATTCACCCCTCCACTTT. This translates into CASRKGLVNSPLHF.